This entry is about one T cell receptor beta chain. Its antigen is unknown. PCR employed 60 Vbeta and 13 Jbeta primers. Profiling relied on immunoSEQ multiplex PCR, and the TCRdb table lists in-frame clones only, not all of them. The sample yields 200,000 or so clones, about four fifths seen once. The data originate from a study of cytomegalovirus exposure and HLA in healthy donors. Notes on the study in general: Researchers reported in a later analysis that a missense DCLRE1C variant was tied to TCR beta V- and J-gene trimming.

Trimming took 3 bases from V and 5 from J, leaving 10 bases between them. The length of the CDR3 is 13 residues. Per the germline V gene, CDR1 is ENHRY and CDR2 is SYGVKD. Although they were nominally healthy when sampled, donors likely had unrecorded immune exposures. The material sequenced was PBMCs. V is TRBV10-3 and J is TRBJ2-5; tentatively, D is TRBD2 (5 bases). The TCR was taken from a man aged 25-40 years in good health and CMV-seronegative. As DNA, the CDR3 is TGTGCCATCAGTGACTCGAGGGTCGAGACCCAGTACTTC. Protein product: CAISDSRVETQYF.